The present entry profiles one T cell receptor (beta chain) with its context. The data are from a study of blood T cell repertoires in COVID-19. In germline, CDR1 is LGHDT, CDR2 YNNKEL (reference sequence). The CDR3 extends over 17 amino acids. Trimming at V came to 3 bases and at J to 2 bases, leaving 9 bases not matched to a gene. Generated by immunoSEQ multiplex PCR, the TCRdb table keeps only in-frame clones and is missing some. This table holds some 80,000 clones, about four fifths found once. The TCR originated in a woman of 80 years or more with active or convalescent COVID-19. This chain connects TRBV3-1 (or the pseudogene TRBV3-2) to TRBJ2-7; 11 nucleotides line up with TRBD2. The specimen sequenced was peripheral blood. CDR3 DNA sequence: TGTGCCAGCAGCCATATCCTCTATAGCGGGAGGGCCTACGAGCAGTACTTC. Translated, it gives CASSHILYSGRAYEQYF.